The rows below give T cell receptor beta chains drawn from one sample of a study of cytomegalovirus exposure and HLA in healthy donors. Repertoires were generated with immunoSEQ multiplex PCR, while TCRdb's copy carries only in-frame clones and drops some. The sample contains around 160,000 clones, 70% to 80% of which appear only once. Sequenced material: PBMCs. The receptors were sampled from a woman between 40 and 55 years old in good health and CMV-seronegative. CDR3s include the opening cysteine and the closing phenylalanine or tryptophan. D genes are given only for firm matches. Clone size is not always given. Where it is, it says once, few, many or a class for expanded clones.

CDR3 protein | CDR3 DNA | J gene | D gene | clone size | V gene
CSVVTGSTEAFF | TGCAGCGTCGTGACAGGGAGCACTGAAGCTTTCTTT | TRBJ1-1 | TRBD1 | . | TRBV29-1
CASSYRRGGDQPQHF | TGTGCCAGCAGTTACAGGCGGGGAGGGGATCAGCCCCAGCATTTT | TRBJ1-5 | . | few | TRBV6-5
CASTKLGGQETQYF | TGTGCCAGCACTAAACTTGGGGGACAGGAGACCCAGTACTTC | TRBJ2-5 | TRBD1 | . | TRBV28
CATSSPGESYEQYF | TGTGCCACCAGCAGCCCGGGAGAGTCCTACGAGCAGTACTTC | TRBJ2-7 | . | . | TRBV15
CASSHADRGRQYF | TGTGCCAGCAGCCACGCGGACAGGGGTAGGCAGTACTTC | TRBJ2-7 | TRBD1 | . | TRBV7-9
CASSPSGPDNYNEQFF | TGTGCCAGCAGCCCATCAGGCCCCGACAACTACAATGAGCAGTTCTTC | TRBJ2-1 | . | . | TRBV7-2
CASTLEGANYGYTF | TGTGCCAGCACCTTGGAGGGGGCGAACTATGGCTACACCTTC | TRBJ1-2 | TRBD1 | . | TRBV28
CASSVGDRNTGELFF | TGTGCCAGCAGCGTAGGGGACAGAAACACCGGGGAGCTGTTTTTT | TRBJ2-2 | TRBD1 | . | TRBV9
CAISGTGSTEAFF | TGTGCCATCAGCGGGACAGGGAGTACTGAAGCTTTCTTT | TRBJ1-1 | TRBD1 | . | TRBV10-3
CASSQDYAGTRASYEQYF | TGTGCCAGCAGCCAAGATTACGCCGGGACTAGAGCTTCCTACGAGCAGTACTTC | TRBJ2-7 | TRBD2 | . | TRBV4-2
CASRRTGDPNTEAFF | TGTGCCAGTCGACGGACAGGGGACCCGAACACTGAAGCTTTCTTT | TRBJ1-1 | TRBD1 | . | TRBV19
CASGDSYEQYF | TGCGCCAGCGGCGACAGCTACGAGCAGTACTTC | TRBJ2-7 | . | few | TRBV5-1
CASSPATASGNTIYF | TGTGCCAGCAGTCCCGCGACAGCCTCTGGAAACACCATATATTTT | TRBJ1-3 | . | once | TRBV27
CASSEGNTEAFF | TGTGCCAGCAGTGAGGGGAACACTGAAGCTTTCTTT | TRBJ1-1 | . | . | TRBV28
CATRTSGLGDTQYF | TGTGCCACCCGGACTAGCGGGTTAGGGGATACGCAGTATTTT | TRBJ2-3 | TRBD2 | few | TRBV7-9
CASSEASPSLYNEQFF | TGTGCCAGCAGTGAAGCATCCCCCTCCCTCTACAATGAGCAGTTCTTC | TRBJ2-1 | . | . | TRBV2
CASSPRDSYGYTF | TGTGCCAGCAGCCCCCGGGACAGCTATGGCTACACCTTC | TRBJ1-2 | TRBD1 | . | TRBV14
CASSYSIGSYNEQFF | TGTGCCAGCAGCTACTCGATTGGCTCCTACAATGAGCAGTTCTTC | TRBJ2-1 | . | . | TRBV28
CASSPTGTSTDTQYF | TGTGCCAGCAGTCCGACAGGTACTAGCACAGATACGCAGTATTTT | TRBJ2-3 | . | . | TRBV6-5
CAWSGQGAEAFF | TGTGCCTGGAGTGGACAGGGGGCTGAAGCTTTCTTT | TRBJ1-1 | TRBD1 | . | TRBV30
CASSQGDIAGVWETQYF | TGCGCCAGCAGCCAAGGCGATATAGCGGGAGTCTGGGAGACCCAGTACTTC | TRBJ2-5 | TRBD2 | . | TRBV4-1